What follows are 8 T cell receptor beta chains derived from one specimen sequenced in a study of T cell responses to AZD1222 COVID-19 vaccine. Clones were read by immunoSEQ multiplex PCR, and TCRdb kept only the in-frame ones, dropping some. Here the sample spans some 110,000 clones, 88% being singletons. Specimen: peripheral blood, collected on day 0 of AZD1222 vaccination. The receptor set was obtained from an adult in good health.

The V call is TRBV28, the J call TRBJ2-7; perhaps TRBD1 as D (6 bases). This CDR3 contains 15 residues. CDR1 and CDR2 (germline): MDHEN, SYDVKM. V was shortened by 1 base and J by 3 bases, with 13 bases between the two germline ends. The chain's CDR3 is CASSLSGAFVYEQYF. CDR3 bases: TGTGCCAGCAGTTTATCAGGGGCGTTCGTCTACGAGCAGTACTTC.

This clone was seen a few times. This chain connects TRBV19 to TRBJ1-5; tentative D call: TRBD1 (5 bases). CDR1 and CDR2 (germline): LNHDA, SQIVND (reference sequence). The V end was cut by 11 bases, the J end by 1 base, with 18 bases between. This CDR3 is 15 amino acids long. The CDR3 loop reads CASSVGTRSNQPQHF. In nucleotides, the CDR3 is TGTGCCTCCTCGGTGGGGACCCGGAGCAATCAGCCCCAGCATTTT.

CDR3 coding DNA: TGTGCCAGCAGCGGACGGGACTCCTACGAGCAGTACTTC. This gives the protein CASSGRDSYEQYF. This chain joins TRBV11-3 and TRBJ2-7, with D perhaps TRBD2 (5 bases). Between the trimmed V and J ends, which lost 5 bases and 0 bases, there was a span of 8 bases. Germline V lookup: CDR1 SGHNT, CDR2 YENEEA. This CDR3 comprises 13 residues.

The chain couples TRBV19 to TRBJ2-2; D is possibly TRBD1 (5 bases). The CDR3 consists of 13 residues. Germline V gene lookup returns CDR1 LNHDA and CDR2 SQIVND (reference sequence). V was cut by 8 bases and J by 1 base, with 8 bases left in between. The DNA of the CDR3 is TGTGCCAGTGGTGGACAGAACACCGGGGAGCTGTTTTTT. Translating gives CASGGQNTGELFF.

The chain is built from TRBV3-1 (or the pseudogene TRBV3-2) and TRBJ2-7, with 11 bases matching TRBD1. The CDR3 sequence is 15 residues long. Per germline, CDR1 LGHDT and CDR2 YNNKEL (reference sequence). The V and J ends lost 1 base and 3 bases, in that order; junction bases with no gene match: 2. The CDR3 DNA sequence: TGTGCCAGCAGCCAAGGAGGGACAGGGGGCTACGAGCAGTACTTC. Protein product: CASSQGGTGGYEQYF.

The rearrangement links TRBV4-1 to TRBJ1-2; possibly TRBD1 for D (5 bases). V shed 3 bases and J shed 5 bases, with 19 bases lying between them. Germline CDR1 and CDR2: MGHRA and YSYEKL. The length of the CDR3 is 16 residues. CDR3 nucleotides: TGCGCCAGCAGCCAGCCCACACGGGGCAGACCTTATGGCTACACCTTC. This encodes CASSQPTRGRPYGYTF.

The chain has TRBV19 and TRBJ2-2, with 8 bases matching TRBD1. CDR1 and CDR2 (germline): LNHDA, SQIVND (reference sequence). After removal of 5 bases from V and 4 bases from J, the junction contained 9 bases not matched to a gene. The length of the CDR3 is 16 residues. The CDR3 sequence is CASSSLDREITGELFF. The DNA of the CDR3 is TGTGCCAGTAGTTCCCTGGACAGGGAGATCACCGGGGAGCTGTTTTTT.

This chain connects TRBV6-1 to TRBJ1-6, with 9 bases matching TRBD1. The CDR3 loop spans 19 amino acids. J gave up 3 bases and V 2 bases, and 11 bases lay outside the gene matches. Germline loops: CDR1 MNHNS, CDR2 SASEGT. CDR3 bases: TGTGCCAGCAGTGAACCGGGACAGGGCTTCGGCTACTATAATTCACCCCTCCACTTT. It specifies CASSEPGQGFGYYNSPLHF.